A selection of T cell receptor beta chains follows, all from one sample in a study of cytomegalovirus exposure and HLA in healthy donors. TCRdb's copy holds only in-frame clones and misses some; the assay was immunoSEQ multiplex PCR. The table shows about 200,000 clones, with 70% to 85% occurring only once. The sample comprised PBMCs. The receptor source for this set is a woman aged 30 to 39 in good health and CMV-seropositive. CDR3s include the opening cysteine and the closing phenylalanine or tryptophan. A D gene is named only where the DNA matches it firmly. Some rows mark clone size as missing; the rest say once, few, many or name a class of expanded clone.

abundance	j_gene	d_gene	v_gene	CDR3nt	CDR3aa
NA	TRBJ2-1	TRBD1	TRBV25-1	TGTGCCAGCAGTGAGGGACAGGGATACTCCTACAATGAGCAGTTCTTC	CASSEGQGYSYNEQFF
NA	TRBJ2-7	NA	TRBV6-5	TGTGCCAGCAGTTATTACAGAGGGACCTACGAGCAGTACTTC	CASSYYRGTYEQYF
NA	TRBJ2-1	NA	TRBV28	TGTGCCAGCAGCCGACAGGGAGGCCACAATGAGCAGTTCTTC	CASSRQGGHNEQFF
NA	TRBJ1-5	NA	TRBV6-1	TGTGCCAGCACCCAGGGTACTGATAGCAATCAGCCCCAGCATTTT	CASTQGTDSNQPQHF
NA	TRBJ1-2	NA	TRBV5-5	TGTGCCAGCAGCTTGGAAGCCTTCCTGCCCCCTAACTATGGCTACACCTTC	CASSLEAFLPPNYGYTF
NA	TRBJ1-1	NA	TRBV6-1	TGTGCCAGCAGGGAGCAGGGGATTGAAGCTTTCTTT	CASREQGIEAFF
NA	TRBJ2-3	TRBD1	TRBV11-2	TGTGCCAGCAGCCGTGGGACAGGGCCACTTATTAGCACAGATACGCAGTATTTT	CASSRGTGPLISTDTQYF
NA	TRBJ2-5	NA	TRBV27	TGTGCCAGCTCCTATCCCAGGGGTAAGAGAGAGACCCAGTACTTC	CASSYPRGKRETQYF
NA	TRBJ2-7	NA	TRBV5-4	TGTGCCAGCAGCCAAACGGGGCAGGGGGGTTACGAGCAGTACTTC	CASSQTGQGGYEQYF
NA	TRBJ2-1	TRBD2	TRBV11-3	TGTGCCAGCAGCTTAGATCGAGGCGGGAGTTTGTTCTTC	CASSLDRGGSLFF
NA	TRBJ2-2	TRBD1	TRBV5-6	TGTGCCAGCACACCACGGGACAGTGGGGCCGGGGAGCTGTTTTTT	CASTPRDSGAGELFF
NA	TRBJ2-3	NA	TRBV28	TGTGCCAGCAGTTCTATGGGGCGTCTAACAGATACGCAGTATTTT	CASSSMGRLTDTQYF
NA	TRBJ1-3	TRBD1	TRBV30	TGTGCCTGGAGTGCGGACAGGGGAAACACCATATATTTT	CAWSADRGNTIYF
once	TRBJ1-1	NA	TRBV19	TGTGCCTCAGGCGGGTTGAACACTGAAGCTTTCTTT	CASGGLNTEAFF
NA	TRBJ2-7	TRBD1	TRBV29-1	TGCAGCGTTGATAACAGGGGGGAGCAGTACTTC	CSVDNRGEQYF
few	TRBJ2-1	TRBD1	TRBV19	TGTGCCAGTAAAGGACAGGGGGGCCATGAGCAGTTCTTC	CASKGQGGHEQFF
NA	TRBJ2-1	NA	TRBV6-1	TGTGCCAGAGGGGGGGAGAACTACAATGAGCAGTTCTTC	CARGGENYNEQFF
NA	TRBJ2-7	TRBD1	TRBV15	TGTGCCACCAGCGGGGGACGGGACAGGCCCTACGAGCAGTACTTC	CATSGGRDRPYEQYF
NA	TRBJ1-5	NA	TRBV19	TGTGCCAGTAGTATCTACAGTCAGCCCCAGCATTTT	CASSIYSQPQHF
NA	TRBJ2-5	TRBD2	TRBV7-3	TGTGCCAGCAGCTTAACTAGCGGGAGCTGGGAGACCCAGTACTTC	CASSLTSGSWETQYF
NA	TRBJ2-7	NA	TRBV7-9	TGTGCCAGCAGCTTCAAGGGGCCTGCCGAGCAGTACTTC	CASSFKGPAEQYF
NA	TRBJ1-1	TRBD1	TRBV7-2	TGTGCCAGCAGCTTCCCCAGAGGGACAGGCGAAGCTTTCTTT	CASSFPRGTGEAFF
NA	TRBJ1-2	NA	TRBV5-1	TGCGCCAGCAGCCGGGTGTCGGGGATGGCTTATGGCTACACCTTC	CASSRVSGMAYGYTF
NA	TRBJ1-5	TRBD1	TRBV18	TGTGCCAGCTCACCGGGACAGGCAAATCAGCCCCAGCATTTT	CASSPGQANQPQHF
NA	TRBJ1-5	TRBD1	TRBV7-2	TGTGCCAGCAGCTTATCCGGGACAGGGGTTCAGCCCCAGCATTTT	CASSLSGTGVQPQHF
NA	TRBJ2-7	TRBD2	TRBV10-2	TGCGCCAGCAGTGGGGGGGGATCCTACGAGCAGTACTTC	CASSGGGSYEQYF
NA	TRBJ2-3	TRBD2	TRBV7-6	TGTGCCAGCAGCTTATTGCCCGTCACTAGCGGGATTAGCACAGATACGCAGTATTTT	CASSLLPVTSGISTDTQYF
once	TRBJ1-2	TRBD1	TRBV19	TGTGCCAGTAAACGGGGGACAGGAGAAAACTATGGCTACACCTTC	CASKRGTGENYGYTF
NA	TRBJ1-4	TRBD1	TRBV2	TGTGCCAGCAGCGCCGGGACAGATCGTGAAAAACTGTTTTTT	CASSAGTDREKLFF
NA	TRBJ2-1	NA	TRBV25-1	TGTGCCAGCAGTGATGGGTGGACGGGGACAATCCATGAGCAGTTCTTC	CASSDGWTGTIHEQFF
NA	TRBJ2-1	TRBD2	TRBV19	TGTGCCAGTAGGGGTTATAGCGGGAGGGCCTACAATGAGCAGTTCTTC	CASRGYSGRAYNEQFF
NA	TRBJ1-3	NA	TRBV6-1	TGTGCCAGCAGTGATCCAGACTCTGGAAACACCATATATTTT	CASSDPDSGNTIYF
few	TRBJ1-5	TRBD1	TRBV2	TGTGCCAGCAGTGATGATCAGGGGGCGGCCCAGCCCCAGCATTTT	CASSDDQGAAQPQHF
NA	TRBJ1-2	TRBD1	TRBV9	TGTGCCAGCAGCGTCTCCGGGACAGGGGGCGTCGGGATGAACTATGGCTACACCTTC	CASSVSGTGGVGMNYGYTF
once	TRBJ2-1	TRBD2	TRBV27	TGTGCCAGCAGTTTCCTAGCGGGGGACAATGAGCAGTTCTTC	CASSFLAGDNEQFF
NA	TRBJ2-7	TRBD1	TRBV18	TGTGCCAGCTCACCGGGAACTGGGACAGGTTCCTACGAGCAGTACTTC	CASSPGTGTGSYEQYF
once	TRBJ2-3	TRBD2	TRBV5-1	TGCGCCAGCAGCCATGGGACTAGCGGGTCCACTAGCACAGATACGCAGTATTTT	CASSHGTSGSTSTDTQYF
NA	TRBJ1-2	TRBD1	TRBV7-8	TGTGCCAGCAGCTTATCCGGACAGGGGGCGGATGGCTACACCTTC	CASSLSGQGADGYTF
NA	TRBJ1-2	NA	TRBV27	TGTGCCAGCAGTTTACGTGGGCAGAACTATGGCTACACCTTC	CASSLRGQNYGYTF
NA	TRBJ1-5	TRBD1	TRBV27	TGTGCCAGCAGTTTGTTAGGGACAGGGGCCTCTAGCAATCAGCCCCAGCATTTT	CASSLLGTGASSNQPQHF
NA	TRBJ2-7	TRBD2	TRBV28	TGTGCCAGCTGGACGGGGGGAAGCTCCTACGAGCAGTACTTC	CASWTGGSSYEQYF
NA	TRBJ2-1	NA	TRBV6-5	TGTGCCAGCAGTTTTAGCGGAGCATACAATGAGCAGTTCTTC	CASSFSGAYNEQFF
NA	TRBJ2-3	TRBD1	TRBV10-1	TGCGCCAGCAGCCGGGACAGGGATACAGATACGCAGTATTTT	CASSRDRDTDTQYF
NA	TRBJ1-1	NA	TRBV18	TGTGCCAGCTCACCCTTTGACAGGTCCGGCGAAGCTTTCTTT	CASSPFDRSGEAFF
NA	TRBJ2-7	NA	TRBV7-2	TGTGCCAGCAGCACTGGGACTCCTTACTCCTACGAGCAGTACTTC	CASSTGTPYSYEQYF
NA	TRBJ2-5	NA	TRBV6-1	TGTGCCAGCAGTGAAGGGAGTAGGAGGGCAGCAAGAGAGACCCAGTACTTC	CASSEGSRRAARETQYF
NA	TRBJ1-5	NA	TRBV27	TGTGCCAGCAGTTGGGCAGGGGATCAGCCCCAGCATTTT	CASSWAGDQPQHF
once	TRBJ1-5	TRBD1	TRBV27	TGTGCCAGCAGGCGACGGGACAGGGTCAAGGTTCCCTATCAGCCCCAGCATTTT	CASRRRDRVKVPYQPQHF